Below, 8 T cell receptor beta chains from the same sample are listed, as sequenced in a study of blood T cell repertoires in COVID-19. Method: immunoSEQ multiplex PCR; TCRdb's copy keeps in-frame clones and lacks some. The sample records just over 350,000 clones, less than 90% being singletons. Sequencing input: peripheral blood. The receptors here all came from a woman aged 55-70 years with COVID-19, enrolled during active disease.

The rearrangement joins TRBV21-1 to TRBJ1-2. TRBV21-1 is noted as a pseudogene. The CDR3 is 15 residues long. CDR3 sequence (DNA): TGTGCCAGCAGCATAGTTGGAGGGGCCAACTATGGCTACACCTTC. The encoded protein is CASSIVGGANYGYTF.

This sequence joins TRBV4-1 and TRBJ2-6; D is possibly TRBD2 (6 bases). The CDR3 contains 18 residues. Germline V gene lookup returns CDR1 MGHRA and CDR2 YSYEKL. V lost 2 bases and J 0 bases, leaving 14 bases between the germline ends. This chain's CDR3 is CASSQPGLGGSGANVLTF. The DNA of the CDR3 is TGCGCCAGCAGCCAACCCGGCTTGGGGGGCTCTGGGGCCAACGTCCTGACTTTC.

The V and J genes are TRBV5-5 and TRBJ2-7, with TRBD2 identical over 7 bases. V was pared by 2 bases and J by 3 bases, with 5 bases of the junction left unmatched. Germline CDR1 is SGHKS and CDR2 is YYEKEE (reference sequence). This CDR3 comprises 14 residues. CDR3 nucleotides: TGTGCCAGCAGCTTCGGGACTACATACTACGAGCAGTACTTC. Its protein is CASSFGTTYYEQYF.

V gene TRBV6-1 combines with J gene TRBJ1-1; D gene ambiguous. Germline V gene lookup returns CDR1 MNHNS and CDR2 SASEGT. V lost 1 base and J lost 9, with 9 bases in between. CDR3 size: 12 residues. CDR3 nucleotides: TGTGCCAGCAGTGAAGGACTTTTTCAAGCTTTCTTT. Protein: CASSEGLFQAFF.

This clone was seen just once. CDR3: CASSPTGQGTDTQYF. DNA of the CDR3: TGTGCCAGCAGCCCAACGGGACAGGGCACAGATACGCAGTATTTT. V and J are TRBV9 and TRBJ2-3; 8 nucleotides align to TRBD1. Germline trimming cut 4 bases from V and 1 base from J; bases unmatched to any gene: 5. CDR3 size: 15 residues. Germline CDR1 and CDR2: SGDLS and YYNGEE.

V gene TRBV27 combines with J gene TRBJ2-2; D gene uncertain. The germline V gene has CDR1 MNHEY and CDR2 SMNVEV (reference sequence). The CDR3 extends over 13 amino acids. The germline V and J ends were trimmed by 5 bases and 0 bases, with 4 bases remaining between them. CDR3 amino acids: CASSIANTGELFF. CDR3 in DNA: TGTGCCAGCAGTATAGCGAACACCGGGGAGCTGTTTTTT.

The V and J genes are TRBV27 and TRBJ2-7; 7 nucleotides line up with TRBD2. The germline V gene encodes CDR1 MNHEY and CDR2 SMNVEV (reference sequence). V lost 3 bases to trimming and J lost 0 bases; unmatched junction nucleotides: 11. The CDR3 is 17 amino acids. This CDR3 is CASSFYTTSLSSYEQYF. CDR3 sequence (DNA): TGTGCCAGCAGTTTTTACACGACTAGCCTTAGCTCCTACGAGCAGTACTTC.

V gene TRBV7-9 combines with J gene TRBJ2-3; tentative D call: TRBD2 (6 bases). Per the germline V gene, CDR1 is SEHNR and CDR2 is FQNEAQ (reference sequence). The CDR3 runs 15 residues. Trimming pared 6 bases from V and 0 bases from J, leaving 13 bases between. The chain's CDR3 is CASSSLGGSTDTQYF. CDR3 coding DNA: TGTGCCAGCAGTTCTCTTGGGGGGAGCACAGATACGCAGTATTTT.